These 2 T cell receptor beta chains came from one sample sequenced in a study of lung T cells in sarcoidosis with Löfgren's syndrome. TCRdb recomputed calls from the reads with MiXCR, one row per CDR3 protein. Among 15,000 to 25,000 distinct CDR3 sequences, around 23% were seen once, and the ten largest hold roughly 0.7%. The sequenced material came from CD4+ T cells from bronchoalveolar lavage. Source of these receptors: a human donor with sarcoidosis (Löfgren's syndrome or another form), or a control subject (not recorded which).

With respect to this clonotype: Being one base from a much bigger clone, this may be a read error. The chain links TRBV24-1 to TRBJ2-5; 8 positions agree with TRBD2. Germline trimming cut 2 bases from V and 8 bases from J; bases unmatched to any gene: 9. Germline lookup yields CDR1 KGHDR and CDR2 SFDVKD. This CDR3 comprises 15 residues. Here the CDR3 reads CATSDSAGASDTQYF. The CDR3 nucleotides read TGTGCCACCAGTGATTCAGCGGGGGCGTCAGATACCCAGTACTTC.

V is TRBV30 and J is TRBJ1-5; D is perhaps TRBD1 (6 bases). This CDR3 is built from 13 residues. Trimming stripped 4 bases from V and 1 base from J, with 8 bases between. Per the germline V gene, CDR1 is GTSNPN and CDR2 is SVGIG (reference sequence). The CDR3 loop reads CAWKGGSNQPQHF. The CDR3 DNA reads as TGTGCCTGGAAGGGGGGAAGCAATCAGCCCCAGCATTTT.